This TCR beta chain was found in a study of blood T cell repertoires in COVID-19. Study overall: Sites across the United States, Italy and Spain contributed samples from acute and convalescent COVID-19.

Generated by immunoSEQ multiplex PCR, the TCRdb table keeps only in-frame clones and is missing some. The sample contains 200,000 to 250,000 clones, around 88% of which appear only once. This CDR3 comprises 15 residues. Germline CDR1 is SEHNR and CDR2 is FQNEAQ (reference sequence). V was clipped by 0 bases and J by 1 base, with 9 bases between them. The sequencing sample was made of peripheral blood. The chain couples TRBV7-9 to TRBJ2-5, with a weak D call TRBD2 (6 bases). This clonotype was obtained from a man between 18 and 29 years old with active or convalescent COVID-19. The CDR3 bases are TGTGCCAGCAGCTTAGCGCCGGGACTCCAAGAGACCCAGTACTTC. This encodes CASSLAPGLQETQYF.